Listed below are T cell receptor beta chains from one sample, sequenced in a study of cytomegalovirus exposure and HLA in healthy donors. Data came from immunoSEQ multiplex PCR; TCRdb stores just in-frame clones and leaves some out. Seen here are approximately 220,000 clones, approximately 80% observed once, and the top ten hold roughly 0.75%. Material for sequencing was PBMCs. The origin of the receptors is a boy between 2 and 15 years old in good health and CMV-seronegative. Both conserved end residues are part of each CDR3. D genes are given only for firm matches. Part of the rows lack a size; the others show once, few, many or a class for expanded clones.

J gene: TRBJ2-1
clone size: NA
D gene: NA
V gene: TRBV10-3
CDR3 protein: CAISESSPYNEQFF
CDR3 DNA: TGTGCCATCAGTGAGTCGAGCCCATACAATGAGCAGTTCTTC

J gene: TRBJ2-1
clone size: NA
D gene: TRBD1
V gene: TRBV5-1
CDR3 protein: CASSFTRDRVYNEQFF
CDR3 DNA: TGCGCCAGCAGCTTTACCCGGGACAGGGTCTACAATGAGCAGTTCTTC

J gene: TRBJ2-3
clone size: NA
D gene: NA
V gene: TRBV7-8
CDR3 protein: CASSLRGVGTDTQYF
CDR3 DNA: TGTGCCAGCAGCTTAAGGGGCGTCGGCACAGATACGCAGTATTTT

J gene: TRBJ2-5
clone size: NA
D gene: TRBD2
V gene: TRBV5-1
CDR3 protein: CASSLGGRGAKETQYF
CDR3 DNA: TGCGCCAGCAGCTTGGGGGGGAGGGGCGCGAAAGAGACCCAGTACTTC

J gene: TRBJ2-2
clone size: NA
D gene: TRBD1
V gene: TRBV19
CDR3 protein: CASSRGTVNTGELFF
CDR3 DNA: TGTGCCAGTAGTCGAGGGACAGTTAACACCGGGGAGCTGTTTTTT

J gene: TRBJ1-5
clone size: NA
D gene: NA
V gene: TRBV11-2
CDR3 protein: CASSFGRDQPQHF
CDR3 DNA: TGTGCCAGCAGCTTTGGCAGGGATCAGCCCCAGCATTTT

J gene: TRBJ1-1
clone size: once
D gene: NA
V gene: TRBV14
CDR3 protein: CASSQRLSLAGTEAFF
CDR3 DNA: TGTGCCAGCAGCCAGAGGCTCAGCCTAGCGGGGACTGAAGCTTTCTTT

J gene: TRBJ2-7
clone size: NA
D gene: NA
V gene: TRBV11-2
CDR3 protein: CASSLEYSYEQYF
CDR3 DNA: TGTGCCAGCAGCTTAGAGTACAGCTACGAGCAGTACTTC

J gene: TRBJ1-1
clone size: few
D gene: NA
V gene: TRBV6-5
CDR3 protein: CASSYSVTDLNTEAFF
CDR3 DNA: TGTGCCAGCAGTTACTCGGTCACAGACCTGAACACTGAAGCTTTCTTT

J gene: TRBJ2-7
clone size: NA
D gene: NA
V gene: TRBV5-4
CDR3 protein: CASSFMADSYEQYF
CDR3 DNA: TGTGCCAGCAGCTTCATGGCGGACTCCTACGAGCAGTACTTC

J gene: TRBJ2-7
clone size: once
D gene: NA
V gene: TRBV7-9
CDR3 protein: CASSRTSYEQYF
CDR3 DNA: TGTGCCAGCAGCCGAACTAGTTACGAGCAGTACTTC

J gene: TRBJ1-2
clone size: few
D gene: NA
V gene: TRBV6-5
CDR3 protein: CASSRRENYGYTF
CDR3 DNA: TGTGCCAGCAGCCGCAGGGAAAACTATGGCTACACCTTC

J gene: TRBJ2-1
clone size: NA
D gene: NA
V gene: TRBV4-1
CDR3 protein: CASSPNPGSYNEQFF
CDR3 DNA: TGCGCCAGCAGCCCGAATCCGGGCTCCTACAATGAGCAGTTCTTC

J gene: TRBJ2-7
clone size: NA
D gene: NA
V gene: TRBV10-2
CDR3 protein: CASSTTHEQYF
CDR3 DNA: TGCGCCAGCAGCACCACTCACGAGCAGTACTTC

J gene: TRBJ1-1
clone size: NA
D gene: TRBD1
V gene: TRBV4-1
CDR3 protein: CASSQGDRGPTEAFF
CDR3 DNA: TGCGCCAGCAGCCAAGGGGACAGGGGGCCTACTGAAGCTTTCTTT

J gene: TRBJ1-1
clone size: NA
D gene: NA
V gene: TRBV5-6
CDR3 protein: CASAGGGTEAFF
CDR3 DNA: TGTGCCAGCGCCGGGGGAGGCACTGAAGCTTTCTTT

J gene: TRBJ2-4
clone size: NA
D gene: TRBD1
V gene: TRBV7-8
CDR3 protein: CASSPGQGPPLNKNIQYF
CDR3 DNA: TGTGCCAGCAGCCCCGGACAGGGACCACCCTTAAACAAAAACATTCAGTACTTC

J gene: TRBJ2-2
clone size: NA
D gene: NA
V gene: TRBV19
CDR3 protein: CATSGTPNTGELFF
CDR3 DNA: TGTGCCACCTCCGGGACTCCTAACACCGGGGAGCTGTTTTTT

J gene: TRBJ2-3
clone size: few
D gene: NA
V gene: TRBV2
CDR3 protein: CASNEGLENTQYF
CDR3 DNA: TGTGCCAGCAATGAGGGGCTGGAGAATACGCAGTATTTT

J gene: TRBJ1-4
clone size: NA
D gene: NA
V gene: TRBV19
CDR3 protein: CASSIDREGVLFF
CDR3 DNA: TGTGCCAGTAGTATAGATCGTGAGGGGGTACTGTTTTTT

J gene: TRBJ2-3
clone size: NA
D gene: NA
V gene: TRBV5-4
CDR3 protein: CASSLGVGVLGDTQYF
CDR3 DNA: TGTGCCAGCAGCTTGGGAGTCGGGGTTCTTGGAGATACGCAGTATTTT

J gene: TRBJ2-3
clone size: once
D gene: NA
V gene: TRBV12-5
CDR3 protein: CASGLVGGQEFSTDTQYF
CDR3 DNA: TGTGCTAGTGGTTTGGTAGGAGGGCAGGAGTTTAGCACAGATACGCAGTATTTT

J gene: TRBJ1-1
clone size: NA
D gene: NA
V gene: TRBV11-2
CDR3 protein: CASSLGRGSSTEAFF
CDR3 DNA: TGTGCCAGCAGCTTAGGAAGAGGGAGTAGCACTGAAGCTTTCTTT

J gene: TRBJ2-1
clone size: NA
D gene: NA
V gene: TRBV5-1
CDR3 protein: CASSPGLGGGEQFF
CDR3 DNA: TGCGCCAGCAGCCCCGGACTAGGAGGGGGTGAGCAGTTCTTC

J gene: TRBJ1-2
clone size: few
D gene: NA
V gene: TRBV2
CDR3 protein: CATALRYYGYTF
CDR3 DNA: TGTGCCACCGCTCTGCGCTATTATGGCTACACCTTC

J gene: TRBJ1-4
clone size: NA
D gene: TRBD1
V gene: TRBV9
CDR3 protein: CASSPQTGGYEKLFF
CDR3 DNA: TGTGCCAGCAGCCCCCAGACAGGGGGCTATGAAAAACTGTTTTTT

J gene: TRBJ1-2
clone size: once
D gene: NA
V gene: TRBV5-8
CDR3 protein: CASSLGGQNYGYTF
CDR3 DNA: TGTGCCAGCAGCTTGGGCGGTCAGAACTATGGCTACACCTTC

J gene: TRBJ2-1
clone size: NA
D gene: NA
V gene: TRBV10-3
CDR3 protein: CAISGAGTYNEQFF
CDR3 DNA: TGTGCCATCAGTGGGGCGGGTACCTACAATGAGCAGTTCTTC

J gene: TRBJ2-1
clone size: NA
D gene: TRBD2
V gene: TRBV7-2
CDR3 protein: CASSSPSGGYNEQFF
CDR3 DNA: TGTGCCAGCAGCTCCCCTAGCGGGGGCTACAATGAGCAGTTCTTC

J gene: TRBJ1-2
clone size: few
D gene: TRBD1
V gene: TRBV6-1
CDR3 protein: CASSDPTGGGYTF
CDR3 DNA: TGTGCCAGCAGTGATCCTACAGGGGGAGGCTACACCTTC

J gene: TRBJ1-2
clone size: NA
D gene: NA
V gene: TRBV4-2
CDR3 protein: CASSQDGAGAYGYTF
CDR3 DNA: TGTGCCAGCAGCCAAGATGGGGCAGGGGCTTATGGCTACACCTTC

J gene: TRBJ1-1
clone size: NA
D gene: TRBD1
V gene: TRBV7-2
CDR3 protein: CASSKQGANTEAFF
CDR3 DNA: TGTGCCAGCAGCAAGCAGGGGGCTAACACTGAAGCTTTCTTT

J gene: TRBJ1-1
clone size: many
D gene: NA
V gene: TRBV6-1
CDR3 protein: CASSEENEQGFFTEAFF
CDR3 DNA: TGTGCCAGCAGTGAAGAGAACGAACAGGGTTTCTTTACTGAAGCTTTCTTT

J gene: TRBJ2-7
clone size: few
D gene: TRBD1
V gene: TRBV6-1
CDR3 protein: CASSGQGYEQYF
CDR3 DNA: TGTGCCAGCAGTGGACAGGGGTACGAGCAGTACTTC

J gene: TRBJ2-7
clone size: once
D gene: TRBD1
V gene: TRBV5-1
CDR3 protein: CASSWGTGSSYEQYF
CDR3 DNA: TGCGCCAGCAGCTGGGGGACAGGGAGCTCCTACGAGCAGTACTTC

J gene: TRBJ1-2
clone size: NA
D gene: NA
V gene: TRBV29-1
CDR3 protein: CSVEPGIYGYTF
CDR3 DNA: TGCAGCGTTGAACCAGGGATATATGGCTACACCTTC